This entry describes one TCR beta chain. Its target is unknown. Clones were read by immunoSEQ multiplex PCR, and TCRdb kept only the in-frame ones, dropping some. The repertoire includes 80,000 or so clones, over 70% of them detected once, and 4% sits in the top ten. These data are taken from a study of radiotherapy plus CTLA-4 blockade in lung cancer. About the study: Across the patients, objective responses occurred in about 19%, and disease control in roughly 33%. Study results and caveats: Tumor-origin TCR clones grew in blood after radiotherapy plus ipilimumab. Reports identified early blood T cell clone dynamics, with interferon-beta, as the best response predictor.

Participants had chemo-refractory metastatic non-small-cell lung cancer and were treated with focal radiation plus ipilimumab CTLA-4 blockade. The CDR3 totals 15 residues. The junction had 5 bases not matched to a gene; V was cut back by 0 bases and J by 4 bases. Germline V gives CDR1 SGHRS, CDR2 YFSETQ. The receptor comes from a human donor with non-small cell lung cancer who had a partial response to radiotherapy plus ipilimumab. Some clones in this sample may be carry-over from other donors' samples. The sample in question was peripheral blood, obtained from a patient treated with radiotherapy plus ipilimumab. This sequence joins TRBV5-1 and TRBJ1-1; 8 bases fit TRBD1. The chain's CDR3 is CASSLGRDRSTEAFF. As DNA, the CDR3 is TGCGCCAGCAGCTTGGGAAGGGACAGGAGCACTGAAGCTTTCTTT.